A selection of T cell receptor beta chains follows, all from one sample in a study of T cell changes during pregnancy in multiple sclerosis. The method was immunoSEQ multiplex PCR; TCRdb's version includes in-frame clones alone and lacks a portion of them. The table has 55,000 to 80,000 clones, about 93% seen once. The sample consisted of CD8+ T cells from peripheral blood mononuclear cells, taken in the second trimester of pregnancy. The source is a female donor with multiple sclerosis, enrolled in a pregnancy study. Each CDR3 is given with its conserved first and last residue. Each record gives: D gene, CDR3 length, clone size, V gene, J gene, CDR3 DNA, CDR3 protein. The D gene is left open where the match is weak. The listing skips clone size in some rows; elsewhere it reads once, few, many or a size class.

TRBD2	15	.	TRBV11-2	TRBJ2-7	TGTGCCAGCAGCCGCCCCCCGGGACTAGTCTCCGAGCAGTACTTC	CASSRPPGLVSEQYF
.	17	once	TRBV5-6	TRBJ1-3	TGTGCCAGCAGCCAAAACCAGGATACACCCTCTGGAAACACCATATATTTT	CASSQNQDTPSGNTIYF
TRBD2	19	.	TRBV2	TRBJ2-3	TGTGCCAGCAAGCCTCCGGGACTAGCGGAGATATCTAGCACAGATACGCAGTATTTT	CASKPPGLAEISSTDTQYF
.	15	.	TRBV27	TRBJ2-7	TGTGCCAGCAGTTTATCGAGTCAGGGGACCTACGAGCAGTACTTC	CASSLSSQGTYEQYF
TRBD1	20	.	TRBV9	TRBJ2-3	TGTGCCAGCAGCGTAGGGGGGAGCCAGGGGGTCCCCACTAGCACAGATACGCAGTATTTT	CASSVGGSQGVPTSTDTQYF
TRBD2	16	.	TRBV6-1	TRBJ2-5	TGTGCCAGCAGTGAAAATGGGGGACTAGCTGAAGAGACCCAGTACTTC	CASSENGGLAEETQYF
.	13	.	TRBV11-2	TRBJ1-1	TGTGCCAGCAGCTTAGTACGGTCCACTGAAGCTTTCTTT	CASSLVRSTEAFF
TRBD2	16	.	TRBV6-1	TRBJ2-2	TGTGCCAGCAGTGCCGGGACTAGCGGGAACACCGGGGAGCTGTTTTTT	CASSAGTSGNTGELFF
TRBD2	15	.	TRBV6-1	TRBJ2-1	TGTGCCAGCAGTGAGAGACTAGCGGGAGGGAGTGAGCAGTTCTTC	CASSERLAGGSEQFF
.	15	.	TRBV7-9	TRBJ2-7	TGTGCCAGCAGCTCCTTTCCGGGACACCCCTACGAGCAGTACTTC	CASSSFPGHPYEQYF
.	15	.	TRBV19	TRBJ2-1	TGTGCCAGTAGTCCTGACTCGAGCTCCTACAATGAGCAGTTCTTC	CASSPDSSSYNEQFF
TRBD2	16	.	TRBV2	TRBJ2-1	TGTGCCAGCAGTTCCACCGGGACTAGCGGGAGGAATGAGCAGTTCTTC	CASSSTGTSGRNEQFF
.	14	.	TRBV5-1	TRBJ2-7	TGCGCCAGCAGCTTGGCAGGGTACTCCTACGAGCAGTACTTC	CASSLAGYSYEQYF
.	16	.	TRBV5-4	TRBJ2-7	TGTGCCAGCACCTCTGACGGACAGAAAGGAACCTACGAGCAGTACTTC	CASTSDGQKGTYEQYF
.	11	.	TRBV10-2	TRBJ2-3	TGCGCCACCAGTGTCGCAGATACGCAGTATTTT	CATSVADTQYF
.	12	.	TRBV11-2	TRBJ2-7	TGTGCCAGCAGCCCATCGGACATCCCTCCGTACTTC	CASSPSDIPPYF
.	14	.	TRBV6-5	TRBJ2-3	TGTGCCAGCAGTCTCGGACAGTACACAGATACGCAGTATTTT	CASSLGQYTDTQYF
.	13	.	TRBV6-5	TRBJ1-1	TGTGCCAGCAGATCGACAGGGAACACTGAAGCTTTCTTT	CASRSTGNTEAFF
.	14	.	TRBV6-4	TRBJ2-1	TGTGCCAGCAGTACCCGAGGGGAGGGGGATGAGCAGTTCTTC	CASSTRGEGDEQFF
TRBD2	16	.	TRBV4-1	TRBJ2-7	TGCGCCAGCAGCCAAGGGCTAGCGGGAGTAGGGTACGAGCAGTACTTC	CASSQGLAGVGYEQYF
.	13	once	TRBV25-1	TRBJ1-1	TGTGCCAGCAGTTTTTCAGGGTCTGCTGAAGCTTTCTTT	CASSFSGSAEAFF
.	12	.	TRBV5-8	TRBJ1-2	TGTGCCAGCAGCTCGGGTCCTCGGGGCTACACCTTC	CASSSGPRGYTF
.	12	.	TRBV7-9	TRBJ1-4	TGTGCCAGCAGGGCCCTTAATGAAAAACTGTTTTTT	CASRALNEKLFF
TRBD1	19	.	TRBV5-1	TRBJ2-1	TGCGCCAGCAGCTTGTATGCAGGGGGCAACCTCCTAACTTACAATGAGCAGTTCTTC	CASSLYAGGNLLTYNEQFF
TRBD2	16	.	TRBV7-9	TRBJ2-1	TGTGCCAGCAGCCCCCCTTCTAGCGGCATAGGCAATGAGCAGTTCTTC	CASSPPSSGIGNEQFF
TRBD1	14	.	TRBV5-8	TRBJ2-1	TGTGCCAGCCGAGACAGGGATACTTACAATGAGCAGTTCTTC	CASRDRDTYNEQFF
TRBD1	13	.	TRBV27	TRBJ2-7	TGTGCCAGCAGTCAGGGGGCCTCCTACGAGCAGTACTTC	CASSQGASYEQYF
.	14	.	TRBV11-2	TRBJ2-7	TGTGCCAGCAGCTTAGGTTCAGGGGAGTACGAGCAGTACTTC	CASSLGSGEYEQYF
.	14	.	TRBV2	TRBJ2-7	TGTGCCAGCAGCCGGGACTCCCCGACCTACGAGCAGTACTTC	CASSRDSPTYEQYF
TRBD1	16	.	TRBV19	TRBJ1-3	TGTGCCAGTACTGACGGGACAGCGTACTCTGGAAACACCATATATTTT	CASTDGTAYSGNTIYF
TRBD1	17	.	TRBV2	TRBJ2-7	TGTGCCAGCAGGGACAGGGGGGATCGCCCGAAAGGAAACGAGCAGTACTTC	CASRDRGDRPKGNEQYF